These 2 T cell receptor beta chains came from one sample sequenced in a study of vaccination and CD4 T cells after COVID-19. Their recognized antigens are unknown. The Oncomine TCR Beta short-read assay was applied to DNA of cultured CD4+ T cells. TCRdb re-analysed the PCR reads in MiXCR, keeping a single row per CDR3 protein. The repertoire holds approximately 19,000 distinct CDR3 sequences, around 52% seen once, with approximately 15% in the top ten. As to treatment: approximately 11-day PBMC culture with coronavirus spike peptide pools or control peptides (ViraFEST assay). The source was CD4+ T cells from blood, cultured in vitro, collected before SARS-CoV-2 vaccination. The receptors were sampled from a human donor who had recovered from COVID-19.

The V gene is TRBV24-1, the J gene TRBJ1-2; TRBD1 matches 10 bases. V was clipped by 10 bases and J by 8 bases; unmatched bases: 6. CDR3 size: 12 residues. Germline CDR1 KGHDR, CDR2 SFDVKD. The CDR3 is CATYGTGVGYTF. In DNA, the CDR3 is TGTGCCACGTACGGGACAGGGGTCGGCTACACCTTC.

This chain joins TRBV24-1 and TRBJ2-5, with D perhaps TRBD1 or TRBD2 (5 bases each). This CDR3 spans 15 amino acids. Germline V gene lookup returns CDR1 KGHDR and CDR2 SFDVKD. The ends were cut back, 4 bases at V and 4 bases at J, with 15 bases in the middle. The CDR3, as DNA: TGTGCCACCAGTGAGACGGGACCCCCAAGAGAGACCCAGTACTTC. Encoded protein: CATSETGPPRETQYF.